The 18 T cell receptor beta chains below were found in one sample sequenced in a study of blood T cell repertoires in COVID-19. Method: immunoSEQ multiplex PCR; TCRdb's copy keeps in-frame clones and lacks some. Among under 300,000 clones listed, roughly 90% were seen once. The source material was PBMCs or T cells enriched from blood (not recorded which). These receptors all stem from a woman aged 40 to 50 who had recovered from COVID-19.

CDR3 residues: CAISESPISSYNEQFF. CDR3 bases: TGTGCCATCAGTGAGTCGCCGATTAGCTCCTACAATGAGCAGTTCTTC. The chain uses TRBV10-3 and TRBJ2-1, with D hard to call. Trimming removed 0 bases at V and 0 bases at J, with 9 bases between. The CDR3 is 16 amino acids. Looked up from germline, CDR1 is ENHRY and CDR2 is SYGVKD.

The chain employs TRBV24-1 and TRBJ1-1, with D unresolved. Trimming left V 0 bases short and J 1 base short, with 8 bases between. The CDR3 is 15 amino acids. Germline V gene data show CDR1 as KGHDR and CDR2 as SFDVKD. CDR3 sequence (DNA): TGTGCCACCAGTGATTTGCTTACAGCGAACACTGAAGCTTTCTTT. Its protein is CATSDLLTANTEAFF.

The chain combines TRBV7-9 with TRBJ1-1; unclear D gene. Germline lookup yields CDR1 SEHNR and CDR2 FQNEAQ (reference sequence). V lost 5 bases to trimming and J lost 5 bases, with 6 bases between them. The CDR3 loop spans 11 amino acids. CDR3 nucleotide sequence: TGTGCCAGCAGCCCCTATACTGAAGCTTTCTTT. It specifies CASSPYTEAFF.

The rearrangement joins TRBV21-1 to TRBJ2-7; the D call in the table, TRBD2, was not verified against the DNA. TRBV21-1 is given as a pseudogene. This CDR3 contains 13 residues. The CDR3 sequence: CASSKVGEYEQYF. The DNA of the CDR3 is TGTGCCAGCAGCAAAGTCGGGGAGTACGAGCAGTACTTC.

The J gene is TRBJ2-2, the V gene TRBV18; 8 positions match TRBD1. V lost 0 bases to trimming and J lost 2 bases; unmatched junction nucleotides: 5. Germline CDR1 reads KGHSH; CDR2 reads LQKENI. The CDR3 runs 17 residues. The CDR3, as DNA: TGTGCCAGCTCACCACCCGCGACAGGGGCCAACACCGGGGAGCTGTTTTTT. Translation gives CASSPPATGANTGELFF.

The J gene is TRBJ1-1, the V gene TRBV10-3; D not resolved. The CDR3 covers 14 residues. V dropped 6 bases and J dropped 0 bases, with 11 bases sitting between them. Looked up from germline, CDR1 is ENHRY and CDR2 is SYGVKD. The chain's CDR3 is CAIRAAAMNTEAFF. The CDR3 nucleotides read TGTGCCATCAGGGCAGCGGCCATGAACACTGAAGCTTTCTTT.

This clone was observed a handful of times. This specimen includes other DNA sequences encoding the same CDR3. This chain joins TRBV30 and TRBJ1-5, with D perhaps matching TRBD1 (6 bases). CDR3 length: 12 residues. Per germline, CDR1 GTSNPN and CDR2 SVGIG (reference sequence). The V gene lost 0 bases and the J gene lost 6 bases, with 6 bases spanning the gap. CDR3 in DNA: TGTGCCTGGAGTGTACAGGGTCAGCCCCAGCATTTT. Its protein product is CAWSVQGQPQHF. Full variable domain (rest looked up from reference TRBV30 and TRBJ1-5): SQTIHQWPATLVQPVGSPLSLECTVEGTSNPNLYWYRQAAGRGLQLLFYSVGIGQISSEVPQNLSASRPQDRQFILSSKKLLLSDSGFYLCAWSVQGQPQHFGDGTRLSIL.

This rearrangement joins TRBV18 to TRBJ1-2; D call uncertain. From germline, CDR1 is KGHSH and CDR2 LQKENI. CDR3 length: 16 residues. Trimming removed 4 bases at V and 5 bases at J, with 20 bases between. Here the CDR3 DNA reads TGTGCCAGCTCACAGGCTCTACCCGACCTAGTTTATGGCTACACCTTC. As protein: CASSQALPDLVYGYTF.

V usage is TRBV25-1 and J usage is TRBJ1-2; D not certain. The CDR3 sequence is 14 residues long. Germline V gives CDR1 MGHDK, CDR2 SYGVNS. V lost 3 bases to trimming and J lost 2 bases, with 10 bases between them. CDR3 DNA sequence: TGTGCCAGCAGTGACGAGAATAACAACTATGGCTACACCTTC. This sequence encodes CASSDENNNYGYTF.

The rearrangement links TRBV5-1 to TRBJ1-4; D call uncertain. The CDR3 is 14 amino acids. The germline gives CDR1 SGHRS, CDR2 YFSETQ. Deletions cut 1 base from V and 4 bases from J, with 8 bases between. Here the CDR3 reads CASSLWRNNEKLFF. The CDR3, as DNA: TGCGCCAGCAGCTTGTGGAGGAATAATGAAAAACTGTTTTTT.

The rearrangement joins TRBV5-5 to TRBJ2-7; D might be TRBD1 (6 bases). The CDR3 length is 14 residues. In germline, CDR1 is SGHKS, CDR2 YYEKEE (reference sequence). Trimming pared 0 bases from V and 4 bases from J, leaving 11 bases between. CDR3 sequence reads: CASSLVAGEYEQYF. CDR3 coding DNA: TGTGCCAGCAGCTTGGTGGCAGGGGAATACGAGCAGTACTTC.

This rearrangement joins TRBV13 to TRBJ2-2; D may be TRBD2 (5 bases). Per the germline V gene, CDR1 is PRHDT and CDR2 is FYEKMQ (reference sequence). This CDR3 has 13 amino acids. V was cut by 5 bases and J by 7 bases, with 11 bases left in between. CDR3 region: CASSPPGDGELFF. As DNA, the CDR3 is TGTGCCAGCAGCCCCCCCGGGGACGGGGAGCTGTTTTTT.

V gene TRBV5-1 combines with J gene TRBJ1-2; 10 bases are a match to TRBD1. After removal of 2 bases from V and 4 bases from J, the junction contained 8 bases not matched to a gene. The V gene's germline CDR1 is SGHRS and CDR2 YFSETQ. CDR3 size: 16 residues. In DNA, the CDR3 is TGCGCCAGCAGCTTCTTGACAGGGGGCGCCGGCTATGGCTACACCTTC. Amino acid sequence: CASSFLTGGAGYGYTF.

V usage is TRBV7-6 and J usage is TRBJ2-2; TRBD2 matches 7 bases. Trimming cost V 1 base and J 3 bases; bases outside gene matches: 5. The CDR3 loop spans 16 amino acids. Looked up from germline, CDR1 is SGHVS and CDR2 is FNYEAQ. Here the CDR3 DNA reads TGTGCCAGCAGCTTAGTTTTGGCGGGAGACACCGGGGAGCTGTTTTTT. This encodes CASSLVLAGDTGELFF. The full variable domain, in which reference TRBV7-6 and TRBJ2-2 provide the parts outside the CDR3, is GAGVSQSPRYKVTKRGQDVALRCDPISGHVSLYWYRQALGQGPEFLTYFNYEAQQDKSGLPNDRFSAERPEGSISTLTIQRTEQRDSAMYRCASSLVLAGDTGELFFGEGSRLTVL.

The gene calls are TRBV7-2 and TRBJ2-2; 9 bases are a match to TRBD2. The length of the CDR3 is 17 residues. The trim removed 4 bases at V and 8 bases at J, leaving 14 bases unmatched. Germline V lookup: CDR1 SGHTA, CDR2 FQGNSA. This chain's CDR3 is CASSSDPASGDIGELFF. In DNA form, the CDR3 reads TGTGCCAGCAGCTCCGACCCCGCTAGCGGGGATATTGGGGAGCTGTTTTTT. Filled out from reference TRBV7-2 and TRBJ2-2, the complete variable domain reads GAGVSQSPSNKVTEKGKDVELRCDPISGHTALYWYRQSLGQGLEFLIYFQGNSAPDKSGLPSDRFSAERTGGSVSTLTIQRTQQEDSAVYLCASSSDPASGDIGELFFGEGSRLTVL.

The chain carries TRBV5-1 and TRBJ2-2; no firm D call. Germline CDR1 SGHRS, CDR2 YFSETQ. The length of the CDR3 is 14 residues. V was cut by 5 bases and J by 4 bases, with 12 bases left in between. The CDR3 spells CASSARPGTGELFF. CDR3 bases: TGCGCCAGCAGTGCCCGACCGGGCACCGGGGAGCTGTTTTTT.

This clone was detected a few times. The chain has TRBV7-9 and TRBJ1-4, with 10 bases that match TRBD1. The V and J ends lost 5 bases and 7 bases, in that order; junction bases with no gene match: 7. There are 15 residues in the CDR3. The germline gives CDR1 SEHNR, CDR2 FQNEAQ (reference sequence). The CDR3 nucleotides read TGTGCCAGCAGCCCGGGGACAGGGGTCGGTGAAAAACTGTTTTTT. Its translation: CASSPGTGVGEKLFF. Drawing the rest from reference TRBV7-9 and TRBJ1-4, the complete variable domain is DTGVSQNPRHKITKRGQNVTFRCDPISEHNRLYWYRQTLGQGPEFLTYFQNEAQLEKSRLLSDRFSAERPKGSFSTLEIQRTEQGDSAMYLCASSPGTGVGEKLFFGSGTQLSVL.

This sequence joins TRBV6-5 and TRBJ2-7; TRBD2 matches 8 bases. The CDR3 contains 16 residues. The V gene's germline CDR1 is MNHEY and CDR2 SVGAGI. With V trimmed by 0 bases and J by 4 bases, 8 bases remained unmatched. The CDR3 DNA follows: TGTGCCAGCAGTTACTCGGGGCTAGCGGGCGGATACGAGCAGTACTTC. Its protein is CASSYSGLAGGYEQYF.